One and the same sample provided the 32 T cell receptor beta chains below, sequenced in a study of CD8 T cells in Susac syndrome. About 0.5 to 1 ug RNA was reverse transcribed with random hexamers. One entry per CDR3 protein results from TCRdb running MiXCR on the immunoSEQ multiplex PCR reads. Of 50,000 to 55,000 distinct CDR3 sequences listed, 85% to 95% are singletons. The sample comprised CD8+ T cells from PBMCs. Source of these receptors: a human donor with Susac syndrome.

V is TRBV7-3 and J is TRBJ2-1; the D is unclear. CDR1 and CDR2 from the germline V gene are SGHTA and FQGTGA. The CDR3 has 16 amino acids. V was cut by 5 bases and J by 2 bases, with 16 bases left in between. CDR3: CASSPGPQPAYNEQFF. CDR3 bases: TGTGCCAGCAGCCCTGGCCCGCAGCCCGCCTACAATGAGCAGTTCTTC.

The genes are TRBV29-1 and TRBJ1-2, with D perhaps TRBD1 (5 bases). Germline V gene sequence: CDR1 SQVTM, CDR2 ANQGSEA. Trimming removed 8 bases from V and 7 bases from J, with 20 bases in between. The CDR3 runs to 13 residues. CDR3 coding DNA: TGCAGCTCCTCTGAGGGACCTGACACTGGCTACACCTTC. It encodes CSSSEGPDTGYTF. Filled out from reference TRBV29-1 and TRBJ1-2, the complete variable domain reads SAVISQKPSRDICQRGTSLTIQCQVDSQVTMMFWYRQQPGQSLTLIATANQGSEATYESGFVIDKFPISRPNLTFSTLTVSNMSPEDSSIYLCSSSEGPDTGYTFGSGTRLTVV.

V gene TRBV14 combines with J gene TRBJ2-1; D call uncertain. The CDR3 covers 13 residues. Germline values: CDR1 SGHDN, CDR2 FVKESK. Trimming removed 6 bases at V and 0 bases at J, with 6 bases between. Here the CDR3 DNA reads TGTGCCAGCAGTGAAAGCTCCTACAATGAGCAGTTCTTC. This encodes CASSESSYNEQFF.

This clonotype came up once. The chain's CDR3 is CASSSDRGQPQHF. For the CDR3, the DNA is TGTGCCAGCAGTTCGGACAGGGGTCAGCCCCAGCATTTT. V gene TRBV27 combines with J gene TRBJ1-5, with 9 nucleotides matching TRBD1. The CDR3 has 13 amino acids. Germline lookup yields CDR1 MNHEY and CDR2 SMNVEV (reference sequence). Trimming cost V 4 bases and J 6 bases; bases outside gene matches: 1.

The J gene is TRBJ2-1, the V gene TRBV7-6; TRBD2 aligns across 10 bases. Per germline, CDR1 SGHVS and CDR2 FNYEAQ. CDR3 size: 16 residues. V gave up 1 base and J gave up 5 bases; unmatched junction bases: 5. CDR3 DNA: TGTGCCAGCAGCTTAGGTCCTAGCGGGGGAAACAATGAGCAGTTCTTC. Its translation is CASSLGPSGGNNEQFF.

CDR3: CSAWGAFYNEQFF. CDR3 DNA: TGCAGCGCTTGGGGGGCTTTTTACAATGAGCAGTTCTTC. The chain has TRBV29-1 and TRBJ2-1, with D possibly called TRBD1 or TRBD2 (6 bases each). Trimming shortened V by 7 bases and J by 4 bases, and 14 bases separated the two germline ends. The CDR3 has 13 amino acids. Germline assignment: CDR1 SQVTM and CDR2 ANQGSEA.

The chain has TRBV12-3 or TRBV12-4 and TRBJ2-5; no definite D call. The CDR3 sequence is 14 residues long. The germline V and J ends were trimmed by 5 bases and 1 base, with 11 bases remaining between them. The CDR3 nucleotides are TGTGCCAGCAGTCCTAACCTGCGCCAAGAGACCCAGTACTTC. It is translated as CASSPNLRQETQYF.

The chain links TRBV4-2 to TRBJ2-3; 8 bases align to TRBD2. Trimming cost V 1 base and J 3 bases; bases outside gene matches: 3. Germline values: CDR1 LGHNA, CDR2 YNFKEQ. This CDR3 region has 15 residues. The CDR3: CASSQVAGRTDTQYF. The CDR3, as DNA: TGTGCCAGCAGCCAAGTAGCGGGGAGAACAGATACGCAGTATTTT.

The gene calls are TRBV10-3 and TRBJ1-3; TRBD1 matches 8 bases. The ends lost 3 bases at V and 2 bases at J; junction bases unmatched: 6. Per the germline V gene, CDR1 is ENHRY and CDR2 is SYGVKD. The CDR3 loop spans 16 amino acids. The CDR3 nucleotides read TGTGCCATCAGTGACCGCGGACAGGGCGCTGGAAACACCATATATTTT. Amino acid sequence: CAISDRGQGAGNTIYF.

The V gene is TRBV7-9, the J gene TRBJ2-5, with 13 nucleotides matching TRBD2. The CDR3 extends over 15 amino acids. With 6 bases clipped from V and 3 bases from J, the junction kept 4 bases outside the gene matches. The V gene's germline CDR1 is SEHNR and CDR2 FQNEAQ (reference sequence). The DNA for the CDR3 is TGTGCCAGCAGAACCGGGACTAGCGGGGAAGAGACCCAGTACTTC. Its translation: CASRTGTSGEETQYF.

V gene TRBV7-9 combines with J gene TRBJ1-1; no firm D call. Trimming left V 1 base short and J 0 bases short, with 15 bases between. The CDR3 totals 17 residues. Germline-derived CDR1 and CDR2 are SEHNR and FQNEAQ (reference sequence). The CDR3 sequence: CASSLGDTFALNTEAFF. The CDR3 DNA reads as TGTGCCAGCAGCTTAGGAGACACTTTCGCGTTGAACACTGAAGCTTTCTTT.

This chain joins TRBV9 and TRBJ1-2; tentative D call: TRBD1 (5 bases). The V gene lost 3 bases and the J gene lost 2 bases, with 8 bases spanning the gap. Germline CDR1 is SGDLS and CDR2 is YYNGEE. This CDR3 contains 13 residues. The CDR3 nucleotides read TGTGCCAGCAGCGGACGACAGAACTATGGCTACACCTTC. Its protein is CASSGRQNYGYTF.

The V and J genes are TRBV12-3 or TRBV12-4 and TRBJ2-3; 9 bases match TRBD2. This CDR3 region has 15 residues. The J segment lost 6 bases and the V segment lost 9 bases, leaving 13 bases of the junction unmatched. CDR3 region: CASKGLAGSWDTQYF. CDR3 in DNA: TGTGCCAGTAAGGGGCTAGCGGGGTCGTGGGATACGCAGTATTTT.

The chain couples TRBV6-6 to TRBJ2-1; D is possibly TRBD2 (6 bases). The CDR3 spans 14 residues. V was clipped by 2 bases and J by 6 bases, with 11 bases between them. The V gene's germline CDR1 is MNHNY and CDR2 SVGAGI (reference sequence). The CDR3 loop reads CASSYGPGVNEQFF. The CDR3 nucleotides read TGTGCCAGCAGTTACGGGCCGGGGGTCAATGAGCAGTTCTTC.

This chain connects TRBV30 to TRBJ2-7; D is undetermined. Germline lookup yields CDR1 GTSNPN and CDR2 SVGIG (reference sequence). The CDR3 runs 13 residues. Trimming shortened V by 2 bases and J by 0 bases, and 8 bases separated the two germline ends. The CDR3 loop reads CAWSLGTSYEQYF. The DNA for the CDR3 is TGTGCCTGGAGTTTAGGAACCTCCTACGAGCAGTACTTC.

This clonotype occurred once. The CDR3 sequence: CASSQDRSGGLFWDTQYF. CDR3 nucleotide sequence: TGCGCCAGCAGCCAAGATCGGAGCGGGGGGCTTTTTTGGGATACGCAGTATTTT. The rearrangement links TRBV4-1 to TRBJ2-3, with TRBD2 identical over 9 bases. J lost 6 bases, V lost 0 bases, and 13 bases had no gene match. The CDR3 has 18 amino acids. Germline V CDR1 and CDR2: MGHRA, YSYEKL.

The V gene is TRBV6-2 or TRBV6-3, the J gene TRBJ1-6, with D possibly matching TRBD1 (6 bases). The CDR3 has 15 residues. Per the germline V gene, CDR1 is MNHEY and CDR2 is SVGEGT. V was shortened by 2 bases and J by 6 bases, with 11 bases between the two germline ends. CDR3 protein: CASSYLTGSNSPLHF. Here the CDR3 DNA reads TGTGCCAGCAGTTACCTTACAGGGAGTAATTCACCCCTCCACTTT.

The rearrangement joins TRBV5-6 to TRBJ2-7, with D possibly TRBD1 on 6 matching bases. The V end lost 2 bases, the J end lost 11 bases, and 20 bases lay between the germline ends. CDR1 is SGHDT, CDR2 YYEEEE, per germline. The CDR3 extends over 14 amino acids. The CDR3: CASSFLRRGWTKYF. The CDR3 nucleotides are TGTGCCAGCAGCTTCCTCCGCAGGGGATGGACAAAGTACTTC.

This clonotype has more than one count but fewer than ten. This rearrangement joins TRBV20-1 to TRBJ2-5; TRBD2 might be the D (6 bases). V was shortened by 3 bases and J by 3 bases, with 17 bases between the two germline ends. The CDR3 has 15 amino acids. Germline V gene lookup returns CDR1 DFQATT and CDR2 SNEGSKA (reference sequence). The CDR3 DNA follows: TGCAGTGCTAGTTGGAGGGTTGCCTTGGAAGAGACCCAGTACTTC. Its translation is CSASWRVALEETQYF.

Worth noting for this clonotype: One junction end disagrees with the germline gene, perhaps due to a read error. This chain links TRBV9 with TRBJ2-1; D remains unclear. Germline assignment: CDR1 SGDLS and CDR2 YYNGEE. The CDR3 runs to 13 residues. The CDR3, as DNA: TGTGCCAGCAGCGCTCGTTCCTACGATGAGCAGTTCTTC. Its translation: CASSARSYDEQFF. The full variable domain, with the rest looked up from reference TRBV9 and TRBJ2-1, is DSGVTQTPKHLITATGQRVTLRCSPRSGDLSVYWYQQSLDQGLQFLIQYYNGEERAKGNILERFSAQQFPDLHSELNLSSLELGDSALYFCASSARSYDEQFFGPGTRLTVL.

The chain joins TRBV20-1 to TRBJ2-1; 8 nucleotides line up with TRBD2. This CDR3 region has 16 residues. Trimming took 0 bases from V and 7 from J; bases not matched to a gene: 11. Per the germline V gene, CDR1 is DFQATT and CDR2 is SNEGSKA (reference sequence). CDR3 in DNA: TGCAGTGCTAGAGATCCGGGCAGCGGGGGTTCAAATGAGCAGTTCTTC. It is translated as CSARDPGSGGSNEQFF.

The V and J genes are TRBV5-1 and TRBJ2-3; perhaps TRBD1 as D (7 bases). Germline-derived CDR1 and CDR2 are SGHRS and YFSETQ. The length of the CDR3 is 15 residues. Trimming left V 5 bases short and J 1 base short, with 14 bases between. The CDR3 spells CASRAGGQRTDTQYF. DNA for the CDR3: TGCGCCAGCAGGGCCGGGGGACAGCGCACAGATACGCAGTATTTT.

The table lists this clonotype with a count of one. The V call is TRBV27, the J call TRBJ1-6, with 7 positions matching TRBD1. The length of the CDR3 is 17 residues. V trimming: 5 bases; J trimming: 7 bases; junction bases outside the gene matches: 14. The germline V gene encodes CDR1 MNHEY and CDR2 SMNVEV (reference sequence). The CDR3 DNA sequence: TGTGCCAGCAGTCTACTCGGACAGGAAAGATACAATTCACCCCTCCACTTT. It specifies CASSLLGQERYNSPLHF.

In its sample, this clonotype was seen once. This rearrangement joins TRBV12-3 or TRBV12-4 to TRBJ2-1; 8 nucleotides agree with TRBD1. This CDR3 contains 15 residues. J lost 7 bases, V lost 7 bases, and 12 bases had no gene match. CDR3 nucleotide sequence: TGTGCCAGCAACCCGGGGACAGGTCGAGGGAATGAGCAGTTCTTC. Translating it yields CASNPGTGRGNEQFF.

The chain couples TRBV20-1 to TRBJ2-7; D is uncertain. V lost 3 bases, J lost 0 bases, and 6 bases lay in between. The length of the CDR3 is 12 residues. Germline-derived CDR1 and CDR2 are DFQATT and SNEGSKA (reference sequence). The CDR3 reads CSARWSSYEQYF. CDR3 coding DNA: TGCAGTGCTAGGTGGAGCTCCTACGAGCAGTACTTC.

The chain uses TRBV12-3 or TRBV12-4 and TRBJ1-1; no reliable D call. The CDR3 is 17 amino acids. Trimming removed 7 bases from V and 0 bases from J, with 21 bases in between. CDR3 in DNA: TGTGCCAGCACCCCAGGCTTGTGGGCCGAATTGAACACTGAAGCTTTCTTT. Protein product: CASTPGLWAELNTEAFF.

This chain uses TRBV12-3 or TRBV12-4 with TRBJ1-1; no firm D call. V dropped 4 bases and J dropped 3 bases, with 12 bases sitting between them. CDR3 length: 14 residues. The CDR3, as DNA: TGTGCCAGCAGTTCAGGACTGAGCTACACTGAAGCTTTCTTT. Translation gives CASSSGLSYTEAFF.

The rearrangement joins TRBV5-1 to TRBJ1-2; unclear D gene. The CDR3 extends over 15 amino acids. Trimming stripped 0 bases from V and 8 bases from J, with 17 bases between. The germline V gene encodes CDR1 SGHRS and CDR2 YFSETQ. CDR3 bases: TGCGCCAGCAGCTTGGTAGTGGAAGCCAATAGGGGCTACACCTTC. Encoded protein: CASSLVVEANRGYTF.

This chain uses TRBV7-9 with TRBJ2-6; D gene unclear. Germline V gives CDR1 SEHNR, CDR2 FQNEAQ (reference sequence). This CDR3 is 16 amino acids long. Deletions cut 2 bases from V and 1 base from J, with 9 bases between. The CDR3 bases are TGTGCCAGCAGCTTAAGTCCCGTATCTGGGGCCAACGTCCTGACTTTC. Its protein is CASSLSPVSGANVLTF.

V and J are TRBV14 and TRBJ2-1, with a tentative D call TRBD1 (6 bases). The germline V and J ends were trimmed by 1 base and 10 bases, with 11 bases remaining between them. The CDR3 has 13 amino acids. Germline V lookup: CDR1 SGHDN, CDR2 FVKESK. The CDR3 reads CASSQVRGSEQFF. DNA of the CDR3: TGTGCCAGCAGCCAAGTCAGGGGTAGCGAGCAGTTCTTC. Combining the CDR3 with reference TRBV14 and TRBJ2-1 gives the whole variable domain EAGVTQFPSHSVIEKGQTVTLRCDPISGHDNLYWYRRVMGKEIKFLLHFVKESKQDESGMPNNRFLAERTGGTYSTLKVQPAELEDSGVYFCASSQVRGSEQFFGPGTRLTVL.

The rearrangement joins TRBV20-1 to TRBJ2-4; D unclear. Germline V gives CDR1 DFQATT, CDR2 SNEGSKA (reference sequence). This CDR3 has 12 residues. Trimming cost V 2 bases and J 6 bases, with 8 bases left between them. Here the CDR3 DNA reads TGCAGTGCTAGACCCGGCCGAAACATTCAGTACTTC. This codes for CSARPGRNIQYF.

DNA for the CDR3: TGTGCCAGCAGCTCGACTGGGTTTGACACCGGGGAGCTGTTTTTT. Protein: CASSSTGFDTGELFF. V usage is TRBV11-1 and J usage is TRBJ2-2; D ambiguous. V lost 4 bases, J lost 3 bases, and 12 bases lay in between. The CDR3 is made up of 15 amino acids. The germline CDR1 and CDR2 sequences are SGHAT and FQDESV (reference sequence). Based on the CDR3 plus reference TRBV11-1 and TRBJ2-2, the full variable domain is EAEVAQSPRYKITEKSQAVAFWCDPISGHATLYWYRQILGQGPELLVQFQDESVVDDSQLPKDRFSAERLKGVDSTLKIQPAELGDSAMYLCASSSTGFDTGELFFGEGSRLTVL.